The 18 T cell receptor beta chains listed next were all sequenced from one sample in a study of blood T cell repertoires in COVID-19. TCRdb's copy holds only in-frame clones and misses some; the assay was immunoSEQ multiplex PCR. The table shows approximately 320,000 clones, with approximately 85% occurring only once. Sequenced material: peripheral blood. Receptor source: a human donor in a cohort sampled during active COVID-19.

The V and J genes are TRBV27 and TRBJ2-7, with a possible D match to TRBD1 (6 bases). Trimming cost V 6 bases and J 3 bases, with 18 bases left between them. The length of the CDR3 is 15 residues. Germline assignment: CDR1 MNHEY and CDR2 SMNVEV (reference sequence). The CDR3 DNA sequence: TGTGCCAGCAGAATCCAGACAGGAGCCCTCTACGAGCAGTACTTC. Encoded protein: CASRIQTGALYEQYF.

V gene TRBV11-2 combines with J gene TRBJ2-7, with D perhaps TRBD1 (5 bases). V was trimmed by 5 bases and J by 0 bases, leaving 14 bases between them. CDR3 length equals 15 residues. CDR1 is SGHAT and CDR2 is FQNNGV in the germline V gene. The CDR3 DNA reads TGTGCCAGCAGCCTACAGGATAACGACTCCTACGAGCAGTACTTC. The encoded protein is CASSLQDNDSYEQYF.

The chain employs TRBV5-8 and TRBJ2-3, with 8 bases identical to TRBD2. Trimming at V came to 0 bases and at J to 3 bases, leaving 9 bases not matched to a gene. Germline CDR1 is SGHTS and CDR2 is YDEGEE. The CDR3 consists of 17 residues. The CDR3 reads CASSLAGGGAPTDTQYF. CDR3 nucleotide sequence: TGTGCCAGCAGCTTGGCGGGGGGGGGCGCACCTACAGATACGCAGTATTTT.

This clone was recorded once. This chain connects TRBV29-1 to TRBJ1-3; 10 bases align to TRBD1. CDR3 length equals 15 residues. CDR1 and CDR2 from the germline V gene are SQVTM and ANQGSEA. Unmatched junction bases numbered 6, after V lost 4 bases and J lost 3 bases. The CDR3 protein is CSVATGTGDGNTIYF. The CDR3 coding sequence is TGCAGCGTTGCAACCGGGACAGGGGATGGAAACACCATATATTTT.

The chain employs TRBV29-1 and TRBJ1-3, with a tentative D call TRBD1 (6 bases). V was clipped by 0 bases and J by 14 bases, with 11 bases between them. CDR1 and CDR2 (germline): SQVTM, ANQGSEA. This CDR3 region has 11 residues. CDR3 sequence (DNA): TGCAGCGTTGAAGATCAGGGGACATTATATTTT. It codes for CSVEDQGTLYF.

V gene TRBV5-4 combines with J gene TRBJ1-3, with a tentative D call TRBD1 (6 bases). Trimming stripped 6 bases from V and 1 base from J, with 14 bases between. Germline-derived CDR1 and CDR2 are SGHNT and YYREEE (reference sequence). This CDR3 region has 15 residues. The CDR3 reads CASTMGGLSGNTIYF. CDR3 DNA sequence: TGTGCCAGCACCATGGGGGGGCTTTCTGGAAACACCATATATTTT.

The chain couples TRBV10-3 to TRBJ2-5; D is possibly TRBD2 (6 bases). The V end lost 4 bases, the J end lost 4 bases, and 13 bases lay between the germline ends. From germline, CDR1 is ENHRY and CDR2 SYGVKD. This CDR3 spans 14 amino acids. CDR3 in DNA: TGTGCCATCAGTGGGGGGGTTAGCGGAGAGACCCAGTACTTC. Its protein product is CAISGGVSGETQYF.

The chain is built from TRBV5-5 and TRBJ1-5; TRBD1 matches at 12 bases. V lost 3 bases and J lost 3; bases outside the gene matches: 4. CDR3 length: 16 amino acids. Per germline, CDR1 SGHKS and CDR2 YYEKEE (reference sequence). The CDR3, as DNA: TGTGCCAGCAGCTGGGGACAGGGGGCCTCCAATCAGCCCCAGCATTTT. This codes for CASSWGQGASNQPQHF.

The chain couples TRBV25-1 to TRBJ1-2, with D possibly TRBD1 on 5 matching bases. The CDR3 is 14 amino acids. Germline V gene data show CDR1 as MGHDK and CDR2 as SYGVNS. V was trimmed by 10 bases and J by 4 bases, leaving 19 bases between them. The CDR3: CATSGRGPGYGYTF. The DNA of the CDR3 is TGTGCCACCTCGGGGAGGGGACCGGGCTATGGCTACACCTTC.

This chain connects TRBV30 to TRBJ1-2; the D is unclear. This CDR3 spans 13 amino acids. Trimming took off 2 bases at V and 5 bases at J, with 12 bases between the two ends. CDR1 and CDR2 from the germline V gene are GTSNPN and SVGIG (reference sequence). DNA of the CDR3: TGTGCCTGGAGTCGGCCCGGGATTTATGGCTACACCTTC. It translates to CAWSRPGIYGYTF.

The chain has TRBV27 and TRBJ2-1; 13 bases are shared with TRBD2. CDR3 length equals 21 residues. J lost 4 bases, V lost 3 bases, and 18 bases had no gene match. In germline, CDR1 is MNHEY, CDR2 SMNVEV (reference sequence). This chain's CDR3 is CASSFYPLGTGLAGPYNEQFF. The CDR3, as DNA: TGTGCCAGCAGTTTCTACCCACTCGGAACGGGACTAGCGGGGCCGTACAATGAGCAGTTCTTC.

This clone has a single count. The chain has TRBV30 and TRBJ1-4; D gene unclear. This CDR3 is 12 amino acids long. Germline V gene lookup returns CDR1 GTSNPN and CDR2 SVGIG (reference sequence). The V end lost 3 bases, the J end lost 8 bases, and 10 bases lay between the germline ends. The CDR3 region is CAWRRRQEKLFF. DNA for the CDR3: TGTGCCTGGAGACGCCGTCAGGAAAAACTGTTTTTT.

The J gene is TRBJ1-1, the V gene TRBV18; weak D call: TRBD1 (6 bases). CDR3 length equals 13 residues. Trimming cost V 0 bases and J 4 bases, with 6 bases left between them. CDR1 and CDR2 from the germline V gene are KGHSH and LQKENI. The CDR3 region is CASSPPGGTEAFF. CDR3 coding DNA: TGTGCCAGCTCACCACCAGGGGGCACTGAAGCTTTCTTT.

V and J are TRBV6-5 and TRBJ1-4; TRBD1 might be the D (5 bases). The V end was cut by 3 bases, the J end by 4 bases, with 12 bases between. This CDR3 is 15 amino acids long. Germline assignment: CDR1 MNHEY and CDR2 SVGAGI. The CDR3 bases are TGTGCCAGCAGTTATAAGCCAGGGTATAATGAAAAACTGTTTTTT. It encodes CASSYKPGYNEKLFF.

CDR3 amino acids: CASSLGTSEVNEQFF. CDR3 nucleotide sequence: TGTGCCAGCAGCTTGGGGACTAGTGAAGTCAATGAGCAGTTCTTC. V usage is TRBV5-8 and J usage is TRBJ2-1, with 7 nucleotides matching TRBD2. V trimming: 0 bases; J trimming: 6 bases; junction bases outside the gene matches: 6. CDR1 and CDR2 (germline): SGHTS, YDEGEE. The CDR3 runs to 15 residues.

The V call is TRBV15, the J call TRBJ1-2; D remains unclear. The CDR3 totals 16 residues. Trimming took off 0 bases at V and 0 bases at J, with 11 bases between the two ends. Germline values: CDR1 LNHNV, CDR2 YYDKDF (reference sequence). CDR3 sequence: CATSRDPDTANYGYTF. DNA of the CDR3: TGTGCCACCAGCAGAGATCCGGATACAGCTAACTATGGCTACACCTTC.

V is TRBV19 and J is TRBJ2-2; D ambiguous. This CDR3 is 13 amino acids long. Deletions cut 10 bases from V and 1 base from J, with 10 bases between. Germline assignment: CDR1 LNHDA and CDR2 SQIVND (reference sequence). CDR3 sequence: CAIQKLNTGELFF. In DNA, the CDR3 is TGTGCCATACAAAAATTGAACACCGGGGAGCTGTTTTTT.

This chain uses TRBV4-2 with TRBJ1-6; D might be TRBD1 (6 bases). Germline V gives CDR1 LGHNA, CDR2 YNFKEQ. There are 16 residues in the CDR3. Trimming removed 0 bases from V and 3 bases from J, with 9 bases in between. The CDR3 spells CASSQDEDSYNSPLHF. The CDR3 bases are TGTGCCAGCAGCCAAGATGAGGACAGCTATAATTCACCCCTCCACTTT.